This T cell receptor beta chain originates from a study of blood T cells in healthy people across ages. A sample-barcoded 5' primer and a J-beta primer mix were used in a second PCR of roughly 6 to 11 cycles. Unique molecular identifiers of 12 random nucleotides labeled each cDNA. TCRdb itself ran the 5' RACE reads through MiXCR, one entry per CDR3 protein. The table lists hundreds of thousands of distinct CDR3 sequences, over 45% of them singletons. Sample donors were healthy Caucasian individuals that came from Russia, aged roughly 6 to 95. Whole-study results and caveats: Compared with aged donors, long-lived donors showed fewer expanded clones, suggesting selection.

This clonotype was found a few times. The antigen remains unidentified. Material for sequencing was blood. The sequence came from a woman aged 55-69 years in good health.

The CDR3, as DNA: TGTGCCAGCAGTTCTCAGGCTTCACCCCTCCACTTT. As protein: CASSSQASPLHF. The chain carries TRBV28 and TRBJ1-6, with D unresolved. Trimming took 4 bases from V and 9 from J, leaving 7 bases between them. CDR3 length: 12 amino acids. Germline loops: CDR1 MDHEN, CDR2 SYDVKM. Full variable domain (outside the CDR3, taken from reference TRBV28 and TRBJ1-6): DVKVTQSSRYLVKRTGEKVFLECVQDMDHENMFWYRQDPGLGLRLIYFSYDVKMKEKGDIPEGYSVSREKKERFSLILESASTNQTSMYLCASSSQASPLHFGNGTRLTVT.